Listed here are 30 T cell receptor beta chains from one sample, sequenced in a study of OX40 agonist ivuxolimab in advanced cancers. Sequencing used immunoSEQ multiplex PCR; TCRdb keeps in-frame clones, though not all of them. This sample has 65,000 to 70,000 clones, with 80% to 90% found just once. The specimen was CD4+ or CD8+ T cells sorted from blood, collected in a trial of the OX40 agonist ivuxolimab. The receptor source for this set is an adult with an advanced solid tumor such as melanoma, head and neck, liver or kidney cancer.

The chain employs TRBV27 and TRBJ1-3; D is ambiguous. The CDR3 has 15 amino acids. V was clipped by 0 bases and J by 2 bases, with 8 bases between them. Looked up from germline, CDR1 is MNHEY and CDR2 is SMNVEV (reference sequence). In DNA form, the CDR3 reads TGTGCCAGCAGTTTATCCCGACAACCTGGAAACACCATATATTTT. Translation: CASSLSRQPGNTIYF.

DNA of the CDR3: TGTGCCAGCAGCCGAATTCACAGGGGGCAGAACACTGAAGCTTTCTTT. It specifies CASSRIHRGQNTEAFF. The gene calls are TRBV7-9 and TRBJ1-1; TRBD1 matches 9 bases. Germline V gene lookup returns CDR1 SEHNR and CDR2 FQNEAQ (reference sequence). CDR3 length equals 16 residues. The trim removed 5 bases at V and 1 base at J, leaving 8 bases unmatched.

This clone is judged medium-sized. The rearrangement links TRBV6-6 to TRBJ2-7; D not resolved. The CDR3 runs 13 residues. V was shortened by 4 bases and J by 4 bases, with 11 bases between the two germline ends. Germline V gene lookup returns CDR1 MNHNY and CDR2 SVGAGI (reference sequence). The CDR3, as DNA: TGTGCCAGCAGTTCCCTGGGGTTGTACGAGCAGTACTTC. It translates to CASSSLGLYEQYF.

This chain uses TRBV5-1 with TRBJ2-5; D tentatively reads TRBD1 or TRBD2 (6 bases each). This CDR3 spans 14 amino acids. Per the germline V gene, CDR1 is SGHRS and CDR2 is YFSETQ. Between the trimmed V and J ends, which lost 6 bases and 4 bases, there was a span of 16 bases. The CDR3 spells CASTAGHPRETQYF. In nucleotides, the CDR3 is TGCGCCAGCACCGCGGGACACCCAAGAGAGACCCAGTACTTC.

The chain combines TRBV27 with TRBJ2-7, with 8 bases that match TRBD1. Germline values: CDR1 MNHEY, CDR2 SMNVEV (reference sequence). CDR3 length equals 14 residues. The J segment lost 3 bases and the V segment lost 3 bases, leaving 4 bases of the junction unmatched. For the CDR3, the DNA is TGTGCCAGCAGTTTGTGGACAGGGAGCTACGAGCAGTACTTC. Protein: CASSLWTGSYEQYF.

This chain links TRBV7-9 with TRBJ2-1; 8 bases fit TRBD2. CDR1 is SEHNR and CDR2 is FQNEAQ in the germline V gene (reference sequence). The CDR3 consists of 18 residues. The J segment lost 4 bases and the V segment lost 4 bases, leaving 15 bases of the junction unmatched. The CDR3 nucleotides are TGTGCCAGCAGCTCCCTCGCGCTAGGTAGCGGGATATACAATGAGCAGTTCTTC. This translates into CASSSLALGSGIYNEQFF.

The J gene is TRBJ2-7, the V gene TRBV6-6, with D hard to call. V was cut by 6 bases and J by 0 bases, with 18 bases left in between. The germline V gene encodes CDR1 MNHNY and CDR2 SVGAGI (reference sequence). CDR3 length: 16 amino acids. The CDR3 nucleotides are TGTGCCAGCAGGCCCGCCCAGACCCCTAGCTCCTACGAGCAGTACTTC. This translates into CASRPAQTPSSYEQYF.

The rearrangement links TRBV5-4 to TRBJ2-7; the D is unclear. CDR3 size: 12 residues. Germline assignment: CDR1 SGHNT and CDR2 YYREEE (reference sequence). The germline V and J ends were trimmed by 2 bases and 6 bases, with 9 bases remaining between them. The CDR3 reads CASSFGRAEQYF. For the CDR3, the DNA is TGTGCCAGCAGCTTCGGCCGGGCCGAGCAGTACTTC.

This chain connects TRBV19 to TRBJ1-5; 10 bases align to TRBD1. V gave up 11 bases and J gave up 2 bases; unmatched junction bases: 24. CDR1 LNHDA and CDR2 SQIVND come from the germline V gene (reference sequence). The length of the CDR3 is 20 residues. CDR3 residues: CASSYNRDRGARGGNQPQHF. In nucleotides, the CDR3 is TGTGCCTCCTCGTATAACCGGGACAGGGGCGCACGGGGAGGCAATCAGCCCCAGCATTTT.

The CDR3 DNA reads as TGTGCCAGCAGCTTAGAGGGGACGGGTCTACGGGAGACCCAGTACTTC. This encodes CASSLEGTGLRETQYF. This chain uses TRBV7-9 with TRBJ2-5; D is possibly TRBD1 or TRBD2 (5 bases each). The CDR3 runs 16 residues. Trimming took 1 base from V and 5 from J, leaving 17 bases between them. The germline gives CDR1 SEHNR, CDR2 FQNEAQ (reference sequence).

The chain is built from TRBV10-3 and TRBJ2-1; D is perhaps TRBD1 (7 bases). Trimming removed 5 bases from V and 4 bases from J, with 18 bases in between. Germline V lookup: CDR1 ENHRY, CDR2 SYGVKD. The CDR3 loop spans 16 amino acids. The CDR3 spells CAISWRGQTIYNEQFF. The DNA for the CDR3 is TGTGCCATCAGTTGGAGGGGACAGACAATATACAATGAGCAGTTCTTC.

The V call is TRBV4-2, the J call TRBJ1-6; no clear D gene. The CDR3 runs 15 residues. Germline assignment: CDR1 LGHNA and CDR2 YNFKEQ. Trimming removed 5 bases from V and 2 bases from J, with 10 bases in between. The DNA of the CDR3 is TGTGCCAGCAGCGAGGAGCCTACCTATAATTCACCCCTCCACTTT. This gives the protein CASSEEPTYNSPLHF.

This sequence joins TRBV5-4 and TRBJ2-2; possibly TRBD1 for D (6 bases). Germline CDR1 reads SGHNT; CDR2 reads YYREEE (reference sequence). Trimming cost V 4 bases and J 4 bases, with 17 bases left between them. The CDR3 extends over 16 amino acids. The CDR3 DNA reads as TGTGCCAGCAGCCCTCCTGAGGGGGTTCTCACCGGGGAGCTGTTTTTT. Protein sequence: CASSPPEGVLTGELFF.

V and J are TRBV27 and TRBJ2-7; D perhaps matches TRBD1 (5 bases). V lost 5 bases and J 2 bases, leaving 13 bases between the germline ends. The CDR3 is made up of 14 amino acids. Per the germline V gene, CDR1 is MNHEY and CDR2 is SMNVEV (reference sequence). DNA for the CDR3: TGTGCCAGCAGTATAGGGGTAACAGCCTACGAGCAGTACTTC. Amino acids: CASSIGVTAYEQYF.

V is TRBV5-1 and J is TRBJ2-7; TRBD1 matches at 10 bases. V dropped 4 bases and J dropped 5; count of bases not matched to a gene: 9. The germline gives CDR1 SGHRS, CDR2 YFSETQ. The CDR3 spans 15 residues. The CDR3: CASSMGQGPFDEQYF. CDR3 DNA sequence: TGCGCCAGCAGCATGGGACAGGGGCCCTTCGACGAGCAGTACTTC.

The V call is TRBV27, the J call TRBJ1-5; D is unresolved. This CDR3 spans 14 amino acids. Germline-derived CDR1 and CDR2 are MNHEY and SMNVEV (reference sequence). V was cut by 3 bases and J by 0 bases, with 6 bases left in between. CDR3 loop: CASSLRYSNQPQHF. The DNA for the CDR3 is TGTGCCAGCAGTTTGCGGTATAGCAATCAGCCCCAGCATTTT.

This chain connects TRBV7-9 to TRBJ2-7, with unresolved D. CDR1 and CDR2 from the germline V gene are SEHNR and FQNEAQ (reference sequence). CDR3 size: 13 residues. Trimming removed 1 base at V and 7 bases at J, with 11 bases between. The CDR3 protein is CASSLVTIGEQYF. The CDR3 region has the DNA TGTGCCAGCAGCTTAGTAACGATAGGGGAGCAGTACTTC.

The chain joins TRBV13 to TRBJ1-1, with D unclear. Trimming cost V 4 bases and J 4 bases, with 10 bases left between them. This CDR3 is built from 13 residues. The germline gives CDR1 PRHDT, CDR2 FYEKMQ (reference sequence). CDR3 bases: TGTGCCAGCAGCTCCCCAGGTAGCACTGAAGCTTTCTTT. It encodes CASSSPGSTEAFF.

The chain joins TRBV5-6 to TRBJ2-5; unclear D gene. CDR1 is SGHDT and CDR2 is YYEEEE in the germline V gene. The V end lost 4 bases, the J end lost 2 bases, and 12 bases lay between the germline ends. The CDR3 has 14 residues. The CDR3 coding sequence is TGTGCCAGCAGCGCAACGGACGAACAAGAGACCCAGTACTTC. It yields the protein CASSATDEQETQYF.

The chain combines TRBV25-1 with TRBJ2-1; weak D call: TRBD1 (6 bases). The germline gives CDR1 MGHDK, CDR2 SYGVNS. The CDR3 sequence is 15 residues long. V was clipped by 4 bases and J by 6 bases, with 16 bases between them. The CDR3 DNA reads TGTGCCAGCAGTGCATGGGTTCTACAGGGCAATGAGCAGTTCTTC. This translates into CASSAWVLQGNEQFF.

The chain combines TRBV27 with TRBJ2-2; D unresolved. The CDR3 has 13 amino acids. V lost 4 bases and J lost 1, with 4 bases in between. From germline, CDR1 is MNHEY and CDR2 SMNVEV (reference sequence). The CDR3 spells CASSSLNTGELFF. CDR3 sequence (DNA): TGTGCCAGCAGTTCTTTGAACACCGGGGAGCTGTTTTTT.

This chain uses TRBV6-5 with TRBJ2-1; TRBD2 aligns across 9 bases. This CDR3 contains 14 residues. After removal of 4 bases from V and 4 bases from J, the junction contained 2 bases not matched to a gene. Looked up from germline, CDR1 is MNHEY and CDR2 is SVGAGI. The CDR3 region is CASSLAGVYNEQFF. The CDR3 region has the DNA TGTGCCAGCAGTTTAGCGGGGGTTTACAATGAGCAGTTCTTC.

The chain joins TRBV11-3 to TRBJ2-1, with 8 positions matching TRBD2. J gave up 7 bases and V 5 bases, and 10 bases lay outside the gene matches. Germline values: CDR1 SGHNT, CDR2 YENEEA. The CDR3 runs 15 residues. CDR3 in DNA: TGTGCCAGCAGCCTTAGCGGGGATCCGGGGAATGAGCAGTTCTTC. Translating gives CASSLSGDPGNEQFF.

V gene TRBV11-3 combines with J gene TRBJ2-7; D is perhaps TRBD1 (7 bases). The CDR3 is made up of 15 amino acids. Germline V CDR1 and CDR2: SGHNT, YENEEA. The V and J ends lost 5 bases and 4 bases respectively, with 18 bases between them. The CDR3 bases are TGTGCCAGCAGCACCACCGCGGGACAGCTTTACGAGCAGTACTTC. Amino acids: CASSTTAGQLYEQYF.

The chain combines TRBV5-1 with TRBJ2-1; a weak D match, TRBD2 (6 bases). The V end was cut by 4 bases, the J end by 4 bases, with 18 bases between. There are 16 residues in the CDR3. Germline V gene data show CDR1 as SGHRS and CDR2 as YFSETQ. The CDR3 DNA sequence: TGCGCCAGCAGCCCTGGGGAGGACTGGAGATACAATGAGCAGTTCTTC. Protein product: CASSPGEDWRYNEQFF.

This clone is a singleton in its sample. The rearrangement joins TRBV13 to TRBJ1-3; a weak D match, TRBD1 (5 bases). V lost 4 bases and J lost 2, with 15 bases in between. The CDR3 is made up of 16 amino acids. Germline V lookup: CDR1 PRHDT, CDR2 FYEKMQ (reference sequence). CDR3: CASSSVTESTGNTIYF. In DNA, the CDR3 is TGTGCCAGCAGCTCTGTGACAGAATCAACTGGAAACACCATATATTTT.

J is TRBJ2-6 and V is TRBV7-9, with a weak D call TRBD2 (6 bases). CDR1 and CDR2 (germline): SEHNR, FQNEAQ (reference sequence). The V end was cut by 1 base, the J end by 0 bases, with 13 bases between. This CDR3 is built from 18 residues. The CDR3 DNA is TGTGCCAGCAGCTTAGAGGCCCACGGGGGCTCTGGGGCCAACGTCCTGACTTTC. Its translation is CASSLEAHGGSGANVLTF.

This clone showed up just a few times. The CDR3, as DNA: TGTGCCAGCAGCTCCCCGACTAGCTCCGGGAGGTACGAGCAGTACTTC. Translated: CASSSPTSSGRYEQYF. The V and J genes are TRBV7-9 and TRBJ2-7, with 7 bases identical to TRBD2. Losses at the gene ends were 4 bases for V and 4 bases for J; bases not matched to a gene: 13. Germline assignment: CDR1 SEHNR and CDR2 FQNEAQ (reference sequence). The CDR3 is 16 amino acids.

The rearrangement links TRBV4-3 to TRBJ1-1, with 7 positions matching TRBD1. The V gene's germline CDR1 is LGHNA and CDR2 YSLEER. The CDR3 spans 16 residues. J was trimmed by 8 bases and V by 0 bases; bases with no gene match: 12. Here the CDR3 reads CASSQDRGTATLEAFF. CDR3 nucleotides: TGCGCCAGCAGCCAAGACCGGGGGACAGCTACACTGGAAGCTTTCTTT.

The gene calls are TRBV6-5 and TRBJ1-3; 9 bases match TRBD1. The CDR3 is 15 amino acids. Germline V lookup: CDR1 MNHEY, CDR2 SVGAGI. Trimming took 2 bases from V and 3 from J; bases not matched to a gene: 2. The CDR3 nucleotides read TGTGCCAGCAGTTACGGGACAGGGTTTGGAAACACCATATATTTT. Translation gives CASSYGTGFGNTIYF.